Below, 28 T cell receptor beta chains from the same sample are listed, as sequenced in a study of memory CD4+ T cells and cytomegalovirus serostatus. Data came from immunoSEQ multiplex PCR; TCRdb stores just in-frame clones and leaves some out. Of 40,000 to 45,000 clones in the sample, roughly 83% are singletons; the top ten hold 0.79%. Single viable CD3+CD4+CD8-CD45RO+ cells were sorted as the memory CD4+ T cells. The sample consisted of memory CD4+ T cells from blood. These receptors all come from an adult in good health and CMV-seronegative.

The chain joins TRBV6-1 to TRBJ1-1, with D possibly being TRBD1 (6 bases). The CDR3 covers 13 residues. The germline V and J ends were trimmed by 8 bases and 7 bases, with 17 bases remaining between them. Germline V lookup: CDR1 MNHNS, CDR2 SASEGT. The chain's CDR3 is CASGSTGFDEAFF. CDR3 in DNA: TGTGCCAGCGGAAGCACAGGGTTCGATGAAGCTTTCTTT.

The rearrangement joins TRBV18 to TRBJ1-2, with unresolved D. Trimming pared 4 bases from V and 4 bases from J, leaving 13 bases between. From germline, CDR1 is KGHSH and CDR2 LQKENI. CDR3 length: 14 amino acids. CDR3 residues: CASSHELTGYGYTF. Written as DNA, the CDR3 is TGTGCCAGCTCACACGAATTGACGGGCTATGGCTACACCTTC. Full variable domain (outside the CDR3, taken from reference TRBV18 and TRBJ1-2): NAGVMQNPRHLVRRRGQEARLRCSPMKGHSHVYWYRQLPEEGLKFMVYLQKENIIDESGMPKERFSAEFPKEGPSILRIQQVVRGDSAAYFCASSHELTGYGYTFGSGTRLTVV.

This chain connects TRBV30 to TRBJ2-5, with TRBD1 matching over 7 bases. With the DNA end fitting TRBJ2-7 better, the J assignment may be wrong. Germline V lookup: CDR1 GTSNPN, CDR2 SVGIG (reference sequence). CDR3 length: 12 amino acids. The CDR3 DNA reads TGTGCCTGGACGGGACAGCACTACGAGCAGTACTTC. Amino acids: CAWTGQHYEQYF.

J is TRBJ2-1 and V is TRBV19; the match to TRBD2 covers 11 bases. The ends lost 0 bases at V and 6 bases at J; junction bases unmatched: 10. There are 18 residues in the CDR3. CDR1 and CDR2 from the germline V gene are LNHDA and SQIVND (reference sequence). The CDR3 sequence: CASSIDGSGGALLNEQFF. CDR3 sequence (DNA): TGTGCCAGTAGTATAGATGGTAGCGGGGGGGCCCTACTCAATGAGCAGTTCTTC.

V usage is TRBV7-8 and J usage is TRBJ2-1; 8 bases align to TRBD1. V lost 4 bases, J lost 4 bases, and 6 bases stayed unmatched. The CDR3 contains 15 residues. Germline loops: CDR1 SGHVS, CDR2 FQNEAQ. In DNA form, the CDR3 reads TGTGCCAGCAGCTCAGGGACAGGAGTGTACAATGAGCAGTTCTTC. This translates into CASSSGTGVYNEQFF.

This sequence joins TRBV4-2 and TRBJ2-3; TRBD2 aligns across 12 bases. The CDR3 is made up of 15 amino acids. The germline gives CDR1 LGHNA, CDR2 YNFKEQ. Trimming at V came to 4 bases and at J to 5 bases, leaving 4 bases not matched to a gene. CDR3 residues: CASSPLAGGIDTQYF. The CDR3 nucleotides read TGTGCCAGCAGCCCACTAGCGGGGGGCATAGATACGCAGTATTTT.

The chain combines TRBV9 with TRBJ2-1; 9 bases fit TRBD2. V dropped 4 bases and J dropped 9; count of bases not matched to a gene: 14. This CDR3 spans 16 amino acids. CDR1 is SGDLS and CDR2 is YYNGEE in the germline V gene. CDR3 protein: CASSLGGSGGFSEQFF. In DNA form, the CDR3 reads TGTGCCAGCAGCCTCGGAGGTAGCGGGGGTTTCTCTGAGCAGTTCTTC.

The chain links TRBV5-8 to TRBJ1-4, with 10 bases fitting TRBD1. The CDR3 length is 15 residues. Trimming cost V 5 bases and J 8 bases; bases outside gene matches: 9. Germline values: CDR1 SGHTS, CDR2 YDEGEE. CDR3 nucleotide sequence: TGTGCCAGCAGTACCGGGACAGGGGTCGGGGAAAAACTGTTTTTT. It codes for CASSTGTGVGEKLFF.

The chain uses TRBV28 and TRBJ1-6; no firm D call. V lost 7 bases to trimming and J lost 7 bases, with 11 bases between them. This CDR3 comprises 13 residues. Germline CDR1 and CDR2: MDHEN and SYDVKM. The CDR3, as DNA: TGTGCCAGCAATACCATCTTAAATTCACCCCTCCACTTT. Residues: CASNTILNSPLHF.

V is TRBV6-5 and J is TRBJ2-7; 11 positions match TRBD1. Trimming removed 6 bases from V and 2 bases from J; junction bases left unmatched: 0. The length of the CDR3 is 13 residues. Looked up from germline, CDR1 is MNHEY and CDR2 is SVGAGI. CDR3 residues: CASRDRGPYEQYF. The CDR3 region has the DNA TGTGCCAGCAGGGACAGGGGGCCCTACGAGCAGTACTTC.

Of note for this clone: One end of the junction varies from germline; a read error may be responsible. The genes are TRBV18 and TRBJ2-5; no clear D. The CDR3 is made up of 14 amino acids. Looked up from germline, CDR1 is KGHSH and CDR2 is LQKENI. This chain's CDR3 is CASSPPSDQETQYF. The DNA of the CDR3 is TGTGCCAGCTCACCACCGTCGGACCAGGAGACCCAGTACTTC.

V gene TRBV7-9 combines with J gene TRBJ1-1; D is unresolved. This CDR3 region has 14 residues. Per the germline V gene, CDR1 is SEHNR and CDR2 is FQNEAQ (reference sequence). Trimming took off 0 bases at V and 1 base at J, with 6 bases between the two ends. CDR3 protein: CASSLAWENTEAFF. Here the CDR3 DNA reads TGTGCCAGCAGCTTAGCGTGGGAGAACACTGAAGCTTTCTTT.

The CDR3 sequence is CASSPPYTNYGETQYF. As DNA, the CDR3 is TGTGCCAGCTCACCACCCTACACCAACTACGGAGAGACCCAGTACTTC. The chain employs TRBV18 and TRBJ2-5; D is undetermined. Per germline, CDR1 KGHSH and CDR2 LQKENI. The CDR3 is 16 amino acids. Trimming left V 0 bases short and J 4 bases short, with 15 bases between.

This clone was seen once. This chain joins TRBV27 and TRBJ1-5, with D possibly TRBD1 on 5 matching bases. Germline-derived CDR1 and CDR2 are MNHEY and SMNVEV (reference sequence). V was clipped by 7 bases and J by 5 bases, with 21 bases between them. The CDR3 has 16 residues. CDR3 DNA: TGTGCCAGCATGATTCGAGGGGCCGTTTCCGATCAGCCCCAGCATTTT. Its translation is CASMIRGAVSDQPQHF.

This sequence joins TRBV5-1 and TRBJ2-7; the D gene is possibly TRBD1 (5 bases). Germline values: CDR1 SGHRS, CDR2 YFSETQ. CDR3 size: 12 residues. The V end lost 4 bases, the J end lost 7 bases, and 12 bases lay between the germline ends. The CDR3 nucleotides are TGCGCCAGCAGCCACAAGGGGTGGGAGCAGTACTTC. Translation: CASSHKGWEQYF.

The chain carries TRBV11-3 and TRBJ2-1; D unclear. V lost 2 bases and J 5 bases, leaving 7 bases between the germline ends. The germline V gene has CDR1 SGHNT and CDR2 YENEEA. This CDR3 comprises 13 residues. CDR3 sequence reads: CASSLSRNNEQFF. The DNA of the CDR3 is TGTGCCAGCAGCTTATCCCGGAACAATGAGCAGTTCTTC.

This clone appeared a single time. V gene TRBV9 combines with J gene TRBJ2-5, with a possible D match to TRBD1 (6 bases). The CDR3 loop spans 15 amino acids. Germline CDR1 SGDLS, CDR2 YYNGEE. V was clipped by 0 bases and J by 4 bases, with 13 bases between them. The CDR3 is CASSVEGVPLETQYF. CDR3 coding DNA: TGTGCCAGCAGCGTAGAGGGGGTTCCTTTAGAGACCCAGTACTTC.

The CDR3 DNA reads as TGCGCCAGCAGCCGGGATTCAACTAATGAAAAACTGTTTTTT. Translating gives CASSRDSTNEKLFF. The rearrangement links TRBV5-1 to TRBJ1-4; D is ambiguous. Trimming stripped 4 bases from V and 0 bases from J, with 7 bases between. From germline, CDR1 is SGHRS and CDR2 YFSETQ. The CDR3 contains 14 residues.

This chain connects TRBV15 to TRBJ2-5, with 10 bases that match TRBD2. Per the germline V gene, CDR1 is LNHNV and CDR2 is YYDKDF (reference sequence). The CDR3 is made up of 13 amino acids. The ends lost 5 bases at V and 5 bases at J; junction bases unmatched: 2. The CDR3 reads CATSLAGVETQYF. DNA for the CDR3: TGTGCCACCAGCCTAGCGGGGGTTGAGACCCAGTACTTC.

DNA for the CDR3: TGTGCCAGCAGCTTTCCGGGACTCCGAGCGGGGGATACGCAGTATTTT. Its protein is CASSFPGLRAGDTQYF. V usage is TRBV7-2 and J usage is TRBJ2-3; 7 bases map to TRBD2. V lost 3 bases, J lost 6 bases, and 12 bases stayed unmatched. The CDR3 extends over 16 amino acids. Per the germline V gene, CDR1 is SGHTA and CDR2 is FQGNSA.

This clone was picked up one time. The V and J genes are TRBV4-3 and TRBJ2-1; D is ambiguous. The length of the CDR3 is 13 residues. V was pared by 0 bases and J by 5 bases, with 5 bases between. Germline V gene lookup returns CDR1 LGHNA and CDR2 YSLEER. CDR3 DNA sequence: TGCGCCAGCAGCCAAGAATTGGACAATGAGCAGTTCTTC. Protein sequence: CASSQELDNEQFF.

This chain connects TRBV6-1 to TRBJ1-1, with no clear D. Germline values: CDR1 MNHNS, CDR2 SASEGT. The V and J ends lost 9 bases and 0 bases respectively, with 11 bases between them. This CDR3 region has 13 residues. The CDR3 DNA is TGTGCCAGTAGAACAGCTATGAACACTGAAGCTTTCTTT. Its protein is CASRTAMNTEAFF.

The chain is built from TRBV10-2 and TRBJ1-2, with D unresolved. V was trimmed by 1 base and J by 1 base, leaving 7 bases between them. Germline CDR1 and CDR2: WSHSY and SAAADI. The CDR3 has 14 amino acids. CDR3 bases: TGCGCCAGCAGTGAGTTGGTCAGTAACTATGGCTACACCTTC. Translating gives CASSELVSNYGYTF.

The V and J genes are TRBV15 and TRBJ2-1, with D perhaps matching TRBD2 (5 bases). Trimming took 3 bases from V and 8 from J, leaving 17 bases between them. The CDR3 contains 15 residues. CDR1 and CDR2 (germline): LNHNV, YYDKDF (reference sequence). CDR3 region: CATSSGLPSFDEQFF. The CDR3 region has the DNA TGTGCCACCAGCAGCGGACTTCCCTCTTTCGATGAGCAGTTCTTC.

V and J are TRBV28 and TRBJ2-3; TRBD2 matches 7 bases. Germline values: CDR1 MDHEN, CDR2 SYDVKM. The CDR3 extends over 17 amino acids. Trimming at V came to 4 bases and at J to 7 bases, leaving 17 bases not matched to a gene. The CDR3 bases are TGTGCCAGCAGTTCCCCATCTAGCGGATCTAGGATGAATACGCAGTATTTT. Translating gives CASSSPSSGSRMNTQYF.

This clone was observed once. The V and J genes are TRBV4-3 and TRBJ2-6; D uncertain. CDR1 and CDR2 (germline): LGHNA, YSLEER. CDR3 length equals 15 residues. Trimming shortened V by 4 bases and J by 2 bases, and 9 bases separated the two germline ends. The DNA for the CDR3 is TGCGCCAGCAGCCCTTTATACCCTGGGGCCAACGTCCTGACTTTC. Its protein is CASSPLYPGANVLTF.

The chain joins TRBV5-1 to TRBJ2-7, with TRBD1 as a possible D gene (5 bases). Trimming removed 2 bases from V and 3 bases from J, with 12 bases in between. The CDR3 sequence is 14 residues long. Germline V gives CDR1 SGHRS, CDR2 YFSETQ. The CDR3 is CASSFPDKLYEQYF. Here the CDR3 DNA reads TGCGCCAGCAGCTTCCCGGACAAACTCTACGAGCAGTACTTC.

J is TRBJ2-7 and V is TRBV7-8; 9 nucleotides line up with TRBD2. Germline V gives CDR1 SGHVS, CDR2 FQNEAQ. V was clipped by 5 bases and J by 5 bases; unmatched bases: 16. The CDR3 totals 17 residues. The CDR3 reads CASSPTGTSKSVDEQYF. CDR3 bases: TGTGCCAGCAGCCCAACCGGGACTAGCAAATCAGTCGACGAGCAGTACTTC.